The 27 T cell receptor beta chains listed next were all sequenced from one sample in a study of T cell repertoires in cytomegalovirus infection. Via MiXCR, TCRdb re-called the reads, giving one row per CDR3 protein. The sample gives 200,000 to 300,000 distinct CDR3 sequences, approximately 15% of which show up once; around 8.1% is in the top ten. Input material: PBMCs. The source is a human donor in good health (CMV status not recorded). Some clones in this sample may be carry-over from other donors' samples.

This clonotype was recorded a few times. The rearrangement joins TRBV5-4 to TRBJ2-1; D is unclear. Germline V gene lookup returns CDR1 SGHNT and CDR2 YYREEE (reference sequence). The V and J ends lost 0 bases and 9 bases respectively, with 16 bases between them. The CDR3 consists of 15 residues. The CDR3 reads CASSLAKSKLGEQFF. CDR3 nucleotide sequence: TGTGCCAGCAGCTTGGCCAAGTCCAAGTTGGGTGAGCAGTTCTTC.

A few counts support this clonotype. V gene TRBV9 combines with J gene TRBJ2-3, with 8 positions matching TRBD2. Germline lookup yields CDR1 SGDLS and CDR2 YYNGEE. The length of the CDR3 is 15 residues. The J segment lost 0 bases and the V segment lost 4 bases, leaving 4 bases of the junction unmatched. The CDR3 sequence: CASSRGGTSTDTQYF. In DNA, the CDR3 is TGTGCCAGCAGCCGCGGGGGGACAAGCACAGATACGCAGTATTTT. The whole variable domain, filled in from reference TRBV9 and TRBJ2-3, reads DSGVTQTPKHLITATGQRVTLRCSPRSGDLSVYWYQQSLDQGLQFLIQYYNGEERAKGNILERFSAQQFPDLHSELNLSSLELGDSALYFCASSRGGTSTDTQYFGPGTRLTVL.

This clonotype was found many times. The gene calls are TRBV14 and TRBJ2-3; D unclear. From germline, CDR1 is SGHDN and CDR2 FVKESK. The ends were cut back, 0 bases at V and 1 base at J, with 14 bases in the middle. This CDR3 contains 17 residues. The CDR3 coding sequence is TGTGCCAGCAGCCAAGAGTGGTTCGGTGGACGCACAGATACGCAGTATTTT. Protein sequence: CASSQEWFGGRTDTQYF.

The V and J genes are TRBV20-1 and TRBJ2-2, with D unresolved. This CDR3 is 14 amino acids long. V was clipped by 7 bases and J by 5 bases, with 17 bases between them. Germline V gene sequence: CDR1 DFQATT, CDR2 SNEGSKA (reference sequence). This chain's CDR3 is CSGARSSGTGELFF. The DNA for the CDR3 is TGCAGTGGGGCTCGGAGCTCTGGGACCGGGGAGCTGTTTTTT.

In its sample, this clonotype was seen many times. The chain joins TRBV6-1 to TRBJ2-3; tentative D call: TRBD2 (6 bases). The V end lost 3 bases, the J end lost 0 bases, and 10 bases lay between the germline ends. CDR3 length: 15 amino acids. In germline, CDR1 is MNHNS, CDR2 SASEGT. This CDR3 reads CASSEGRFSTDTQYF. In DNA form, the CDR3 reads TGTGCCAGCAGTGAGGGGAGGTTTAGCACAGATACGCAGTATTTT.

This clonotype came up a few times. The J gene is TRBJ1-5, the V gene TRBV12-3 or TRBV12-4, with no clear D. The CDR3 has 11 residues. V was trimmed by 6 bases and J by 10 bases, leaving 10 bases between them. In nucleotides, the CDR3 is TGTGCCAGCAGCTCCGGTGAACCCCAGCATTTT. It yields the protein CASSSGEPQHF.

This clonotype came up a few times. V gene TRBV5-6 combines with J gene TRBJ2-3; the D call may be TRBD1 or TRBD2 (5 bases each). The V gene lost 2 bases and the J gene lost 2 bases, with 15 bases spanning the gap. Germline lookup yields CDR1 SGHDT and CDR2 YYEEEE. CDR3 length: 16 amino acids. The CDR3 nucleotides are TGTGCCAGCAGCTTCGGGACCCCGAGGACCACAGATACGCAGTATTTT. Protein product: CASSFGTPRTTDTQYF. Filled out from reference TRBV5-6 and TRBJ2-3, the complete variable domain reads DAGVTQSPTHLIKTRGQQVTLRCSPKSGHDTVSWYQQALGQGPQFIFQYYEEEERQRGNFPDRFSGHQFPNYSSELNVNALLLGDSALYLCASSFGTPRTTDTQYFGPGTRLTVL.

This clonotype was counted between two and nine times. V and J are TRBV28 and TRBJ2-7, with TRBD1 matching over 9 bases. Germline CDR1 MDHEN, CDR2 SYDVKM. The J segment lost 3 bases and the V segment lost 8 bases, leaving 8 bases of the junction unmatched. The CDR3 has 14 amino acids. CDR3 residues: CASQARDRVYEQYF. The CDR3 DNA reads as TGTGCCAGCCAAGCGAGGGACAGGGTCTACGAGCAGTACTTC.

V gene TRBV12-3 or TRBV12-4 combines with J gene TRBJ1-1; 9 positions agree with TRBD1. The CDR3 runs to 14 residues. The junction had 13 bases not matched to a gene; V was cut back by 5 bases and J by 12 bases. Written as DNA, the CDR3 is TGTGCCAGCAGTATCCGCCCGGGACAGGGCTGGCCTTTCTTT. Protein sequence: CASSIRPGQGWPFF.

This clonotype has only a few counts. CDR3: CASSVVLGNEQFF. CDR3 nucleotide sequence: TGTGCCAGCAGCGTTGTACTGGGGAATGAGCAGTTCTTC. This chain joins TRBV9 and TRBJ2-1; D not resolved. From germline, CDR1 is SGDLS and CDR2 YYNGEE. This CDR3 is built from 13 residues. The germline V and J ends were trimmed by 2 bases and 7 bases, with 10 bases remaining between them.

The rearrangement joins TRBV7-6 to TRBJ1-1; TRBD1 agrees at 8 bases. Germline CDR1 SGHVS, CDR2 FNYEAQ. The CDR3 has 15 residues. V lost 5 bases to trimming and J lost 3 bases; unmatched junction nucleotides: 8. The CDR3 protein is CASSAGQGKDTEAFF. CDR3 in DNA: TGTGCCAGCAGCGCCGGACAGGGAAAAGACACTGAAGCTTTCTTT.

This clonotype has ten or more counts. The rearrangement uses TRBV7-2 and TRBJ2-1; D is unresolved. CDR1 is SGHTA, CDR2 FQGNSA, per germline. The V and J ends lost 2 bases and 1 base respectively, with 6 bases between them. CDR3 length equals 14 residues. The CDR3 DNA reads TGTGCCAGCAGCTTACAGGTTTCCTACAATGAGCAGTTCTTC. The encoded protein is CASSLQVSYNEQFF. Complete variable domain (other parts from reference TRBV7-2 and TRBJ2-1): GAGVSQSPSNKVTEKGKDVELRCDPISGHTALYWYRQSLGQGLEFLIYFQGNSAPDKSGLPSDRFSAERTGGSVSTLTIQRTQQEDSAVYLCASSLQVSYNEQFFGPGTRLTVL.

V gene TRBV11-2 combines with J gene TRBJ2-7; D is undetermined. Trimming took off 4 bases at V and 2 bases at J, with 15 bases between the two ends. CDR1 and CDR2 (germline): SGHAT, FQNNGV. The CDR3 extends over 15 amino acids. CDR3 residues: CASSYNVADTYEQYF. DNA of the CDR3: TGTGCCAGCAGCTACAACGTGGCAGATACCTACGAGCAGTACTTC.

This clonotype turned up a few times. Here the CDR3 DNA reads TGTGCCAGCAGTGCCGGGGCAGGGACCACCGGGGAGCTGTTTTTT. Protein: CASSAGAGTTGELFF. The V call is TRBV6-4, the J call TRBJ2-2; possibly TRBD1 or TRBD2 for D (5 bases each). Germline lookup yields CDR1 MRHNA and CDR2 SNTAGT. The CDR3 totals 15 residues. Trimming pared 4 bases from V and 4 bases from J, leaving 13 bases between.

Remarks on this clonotype: Just one base apart from a much larger clone, this may be a read error. The chain carries TRBV6-2 or TRBV6-3 and TRBJ2-7; 10 bases line up with TRBD2. The germline V gene encodes CDR1 MNHEY and CDR2 SVGEGT. The CDR3 sequence is 14 residues long. Losses at the gene ends were 8 bases for V and 3 bases for J; bases not matched to a gene: 7. The CDR3 nucleotides are TGTGCCAGCGGACCTAGCGGGGGTTACTACGAGCAGTACTTC. Its protein is CASGPSGGYYEQYF.

In this sample, this clonotype turned up many times. The missing conserved phenylalanine or tryptophan at the end of this CDR3 makes a read error likely. The DNA is omitted, as the CDR3 cannot be located on it reliably, and the CDR3 follows TCRdb's listing. The gene calls are TRBV7-6 and TRBJ1-6. The germline gives CDR1 SGHVS, CDR2 FNYEAQ. The CDR3 numbers 9 amino acids, ends counted. The CDR3 sequence is CASSNTGTR.

This clonotype was seen ten or more times. The V call is TRBV20-1, the J call TRBJ1-1, with D possibly TRBD1 on 6 matching bases. V was pared by 5 bases and J by 5 bases, with 27 bases between. Germline V gives CDR1 DFQATT, CDR2 SNEGSKA (reference sequence). This CDR3 comprises 17 residues. The CDR3 DNA reads TGCAGTGCTCGAAGACTCCAGGGGCCTGGCAAAGGTACTGAAGCTTTCTTT. As protein: CSARRLQGPGKGTEAFF.

The rearrangement links TRBV5-4 to TRBJ2-1; D perhaps matches TRBD1 (6 bases). CDR1 and CDR2 from the germline V gene are SGHNT and YYREEE (reference sequence). This CDR3 has 14 residues. Trimming removed 4 bases at V and 9 bases at J, with 17 bases between. CDR3 nucleotide sequence: TGTGCCAGCAGCCAGGGGTCAGGTACAGCTGAGCAGTTCTTC. This encodes CASSQGSGTAEQFF.

In this sample, this clonotype turned up a few times. V usage is TRBV5-6 and J usage is TRBJ1-2; 8 bases map to TRBD1. The CDR3 consists of 15 residues. In germline, CDR1 is SGHDT, CDR2 YYEEEE. The junction had 6 bases not matched to a gene; V was cut back by 1 base and J by 4 bases. The CDR3 sequence is CASSLRTGSTYGYTF. The CDR3 DNA reads as TGTGCCAGCAGCTTGAGGACAGGGAGTACCTATGGCTACACCTTC.

The sample holds many counts of this clonotype. The J gene is TRBJ2-1, the V gene TRBV28; D ambiguous. The V gene's germline CDR1 is MDHEN and CDR2 SYDVKM. This CDR3 contains 11 residues. The ends were cut back, 7 bases at V and 6 bases at J, with 7 bases in the middle. CDR3: CASNRRNEQFF. CDR3 coding DNA: TGTGCCAGCAACCGACGCAATGAGCAGTTCTTC. Complete variable domain (other parts from reference TRBV28 and TRBJ2-1): DVKVTQSSRYLVKRTGEKVFLECVQDMDHENMFWYRQDPGLGLRLIYFSYDVKMKEKGDIPEGYSVSREKKERFSLILESASTNQTSMYLCASNRRNEQFFGPGTRLTVL.

This rearrangement joins TRBV20-1 to TRBJ2-7, with 7 nucleotides matching TRBD1. V shed 0 bases and J 0 bases; nucleotides not matched to a gene: 11. This CDR3 spans 17 amino acids. Germline V lookup: CDR1 DFQATT, CDR2 SNEGSKA (reference sequence). This chain's CDR3 is CSARDFNGQESSYEQYF. Written as DNA, the CDR3 is TGCAGTGCTAGAGATTTTAACGGACAGGAGAGCTCCTACGAGCAGTACTTC.

This clonotype was detected many times. The V call is TRBV7-6, the J call TRBJ2-1; 7 nucleotides agree with TRBD1. V trimming: 4 bases; J trimming: 2 bases; junction bases outside the gene matches: 5. Germline V CDR1 and CDR2: SGHVS, FNYEAQ. This CDR3 is built from 15 residues. The CDR3 DNA is TGTGCCAGCAGCTCCGGGACAGTTGCCTACAATGAGCAGTTCTTC. This gives the protein CASSSGTVAYNEQFF.

This clonotype was seen a handful of times. V and J are TRBV7-3 and TRBJ2-5; 9 bases match TRBD2. Losses at the gene ends were 5 bases for V and 4 bases for J; bases not matched to a gene: 14. The length of the CDR3 is 17 residues. Germline CDR1 reads SGHTA; CDR2 reads FQGTGA. The CDR3 sequence is CASSNGWRGGPGETQYF. CDR3 DNA sequence: TGTGCCAGCAGCAACGGATGGCGGGGGGGGCCGGGAGAGACCCAGTACTTC.

The CDR3 spells CSVLWAGSSYNEQFF. DNA for the CDR3: TGCAGCGTTCTTTGGGCCGGAAGCTCCTACAATGAGCAGTTCTTC. The chain combines TRBV29-1 with TRBJ2-1; D ambiguous. V was pared by 5 bases and J by 0 bases, with 14 bases between. Germline V gene data show CDR1 as SQVTM and CDR2 as ANQGSEA. The CDR3 extends over 15 amino acids.

This clonotype was seen a handful of times. The junction differs from germline at one of its ends, possibly a read error. This chain connects TRBV7-6 to TRBJ1-2; D gene ambiguous. The CDR3 runs to 12 residues. Germline V gene sequence: CDR1 SGHVS, CDR2 FNYEAQ. CDR3 protein: CASSLVNHGYTF. The CDR3 DNA follows: TGTGCCAGCAGCTTAGTTAACCATGGCTACACCTTC.

This clonotype was picked up many times. This rearrangement joins TRBV7-3 to TRBJ2-7; D unclear. The CDR3 length is 14 residues. From germline, CDR1 is SGHTA and CDR2 FQGTGA. Trimming removed 5 bases from V and 0 bases from J, with 11 bases in between. CDR3 residues: CASSVDGSSYEQYF. CDR3 in DNA: TGTGCCAGCAGCGTGGACGGTAGCTCCTACGAGCAGTACTTC.

There are a few counts of this clonotype. J is TRBJ1-5 and V is TRBV7-2; D possibly corresponds to TRBD1 (5 bases). CDR1 is SGHTA and CDR2 is FQGNSA in the germline V gene. The V end lost 4 bases, the J end lost 13 bases, and 14 bases lay between the germline ends. The CDR3 extends over 12 amino acids. In DNA form, the CDR3 reads TGTGCCAGCAGCTCCCCGGGGCTAGAGCAGCATTTT. This translates into CASSSPGLEQHF.